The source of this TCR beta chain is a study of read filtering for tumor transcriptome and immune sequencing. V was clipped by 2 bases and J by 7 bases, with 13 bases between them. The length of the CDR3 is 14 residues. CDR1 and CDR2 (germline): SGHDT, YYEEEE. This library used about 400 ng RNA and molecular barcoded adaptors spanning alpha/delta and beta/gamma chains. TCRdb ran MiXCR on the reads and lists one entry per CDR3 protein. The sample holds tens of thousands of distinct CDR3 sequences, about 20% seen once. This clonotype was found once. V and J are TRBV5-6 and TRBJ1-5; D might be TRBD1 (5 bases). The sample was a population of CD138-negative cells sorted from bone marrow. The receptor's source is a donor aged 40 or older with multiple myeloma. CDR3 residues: CASSFESGWQPQHF. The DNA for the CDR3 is TGTGCCAGCAGCTTTGAGTCAGGGTGGCAGCCCCAGCATTTT.